This T cell receptor (beta chain) stems from a study of blood T cell repertoires in COVID-19. Study details: Acute and convalescent COVID-19 specimens originated in the United States, Italy and Spain. PBMCs, B-cell-depleted T cells, or T cells were the source of the cDNA or gDNA that made up the material.

Source study methods: The assay estimated nucleated cells by amplifying reference gene primers. Profiled with immunoSEQ multiplex PCR; TCRdb holds only in-frame clones, not every one. The V and J calls and clone size were taken over from that table, and D and trimming were inferred from the DNA. The sample records roughly 64,000 clones, roughly three quarters being singletons. V lost 4 bases and J lost 6; bases outside the gene matches: 8. Per germline, CDR1 SGHRS and CDR2 YFSETQ. The CDR3 extends over 14 amino acids. The chain has TRBV5-1 and TRBJ1-2; 8 bases map to TRBD1. This TCR came from a man aged 60 to 75 with COVID-19, enrolled during active disease. The material sequenced was peripheral blood. The chain's CDR3 is CASSPGLDRDGYTF. CDR3 coding DNA: TGCGCCAGCAGCCCAGGACTGGACAGGGATGGCTACACCTTC.